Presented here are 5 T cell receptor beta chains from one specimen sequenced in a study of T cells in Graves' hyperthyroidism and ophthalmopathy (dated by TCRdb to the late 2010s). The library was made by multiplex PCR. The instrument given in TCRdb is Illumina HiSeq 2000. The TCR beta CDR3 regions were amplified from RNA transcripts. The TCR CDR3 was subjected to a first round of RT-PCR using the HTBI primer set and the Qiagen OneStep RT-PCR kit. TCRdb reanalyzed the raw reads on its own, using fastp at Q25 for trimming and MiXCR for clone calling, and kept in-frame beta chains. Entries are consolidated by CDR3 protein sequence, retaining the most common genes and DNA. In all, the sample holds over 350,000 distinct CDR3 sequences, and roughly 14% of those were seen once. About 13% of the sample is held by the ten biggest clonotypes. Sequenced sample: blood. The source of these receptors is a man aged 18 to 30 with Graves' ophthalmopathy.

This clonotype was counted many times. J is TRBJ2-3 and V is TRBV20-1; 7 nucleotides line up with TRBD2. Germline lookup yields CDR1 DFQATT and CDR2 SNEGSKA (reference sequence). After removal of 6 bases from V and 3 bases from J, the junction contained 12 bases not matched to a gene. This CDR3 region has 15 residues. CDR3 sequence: CSAQLFGGGTDTQYF. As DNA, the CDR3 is TGCAGTGCCCAGCTGTTTGGGGGAGGGACAGATACGCAGTATTTT.

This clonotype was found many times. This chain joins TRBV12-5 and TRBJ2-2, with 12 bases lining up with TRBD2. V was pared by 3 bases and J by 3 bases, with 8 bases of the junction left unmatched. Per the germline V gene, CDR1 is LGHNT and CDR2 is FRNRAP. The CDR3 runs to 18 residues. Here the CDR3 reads CASGFWLAGGGDTGELFF. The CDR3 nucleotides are TGTGCTAGTGGTTTTTGGCTAGCGGGAGGGGGAGACACCGGGGAGCTGTTTTTT.

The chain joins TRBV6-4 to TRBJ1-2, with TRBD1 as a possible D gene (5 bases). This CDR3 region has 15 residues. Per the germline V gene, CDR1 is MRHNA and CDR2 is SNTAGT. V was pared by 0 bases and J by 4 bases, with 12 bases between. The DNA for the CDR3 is TGTGCCAGCAGTGACTCGGGGACGGAACCCTATGGCTACACCTTC. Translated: CASSDSGTEPYGYTF.

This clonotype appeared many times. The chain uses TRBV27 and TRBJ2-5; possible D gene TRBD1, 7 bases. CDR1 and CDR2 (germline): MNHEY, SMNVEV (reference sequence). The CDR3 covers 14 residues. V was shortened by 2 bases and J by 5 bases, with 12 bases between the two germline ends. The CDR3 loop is CASSLMTGRETQYF. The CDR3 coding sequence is TGTGCCAGCAGTTTAATGACAGGGAGGGAGACCCAGTACTTC.

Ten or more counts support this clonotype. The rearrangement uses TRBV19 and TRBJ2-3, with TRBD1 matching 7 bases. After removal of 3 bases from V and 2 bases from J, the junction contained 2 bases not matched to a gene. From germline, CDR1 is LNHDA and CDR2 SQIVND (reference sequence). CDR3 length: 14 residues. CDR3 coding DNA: TGTGCCAGTAGTATTGGACAGGCCACAGATACGCAGTATTTT. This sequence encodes CASSIGQATDTQYF. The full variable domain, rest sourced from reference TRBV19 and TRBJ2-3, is DGGITQSPKYLFRKEGQNVTLSCEQNLNHDAMYWYRQDPGQGLRLIYYSQIVNDFQKGDIAEGYSVSREKKESFPLTVTSAQKNPTAFYLCASSIGQATDTQYFGPGTRLTVL.